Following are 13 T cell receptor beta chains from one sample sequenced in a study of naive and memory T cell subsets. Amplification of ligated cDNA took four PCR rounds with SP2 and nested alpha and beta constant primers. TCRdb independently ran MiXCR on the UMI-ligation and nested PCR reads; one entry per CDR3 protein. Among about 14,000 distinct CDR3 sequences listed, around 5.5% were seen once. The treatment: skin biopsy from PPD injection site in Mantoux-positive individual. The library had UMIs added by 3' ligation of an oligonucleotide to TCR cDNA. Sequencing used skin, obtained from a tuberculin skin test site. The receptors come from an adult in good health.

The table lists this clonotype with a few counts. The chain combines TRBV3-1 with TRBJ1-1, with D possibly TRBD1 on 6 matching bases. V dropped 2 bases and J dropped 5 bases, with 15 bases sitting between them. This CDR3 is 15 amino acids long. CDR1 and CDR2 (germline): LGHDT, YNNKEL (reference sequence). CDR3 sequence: CASSQPQGGKTEAFF. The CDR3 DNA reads TGTGCCAGCAGCCAACCACAGGGAGGTAAGACTGAAGCTTTCTTT.

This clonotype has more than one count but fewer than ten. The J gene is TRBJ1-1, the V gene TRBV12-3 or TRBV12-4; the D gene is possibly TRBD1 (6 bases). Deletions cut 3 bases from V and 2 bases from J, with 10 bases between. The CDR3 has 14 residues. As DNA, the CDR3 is TGTGCCAGCAGTTTTGGCAGGGGAAACACTGAAGCTTTCTTT. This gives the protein CASSFGRGNTEAFF.

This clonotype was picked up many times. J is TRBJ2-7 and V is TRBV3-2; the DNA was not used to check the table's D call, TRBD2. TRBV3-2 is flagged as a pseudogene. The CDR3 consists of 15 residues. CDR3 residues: CASSQDGGGAYEQYF. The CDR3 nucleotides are TGTGCCAGCAGCCAAGATGGCGGGGGGGCATACGAGCAGTACTTC.

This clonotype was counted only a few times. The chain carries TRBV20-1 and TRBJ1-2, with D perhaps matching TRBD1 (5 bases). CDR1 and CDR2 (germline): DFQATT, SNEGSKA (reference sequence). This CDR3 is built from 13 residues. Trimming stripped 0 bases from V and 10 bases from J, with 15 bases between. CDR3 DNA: TGCAGTGCTAGAGATCGAAGACAGCTTAACTACACCTTC. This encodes CSARDRRQLNYTF.

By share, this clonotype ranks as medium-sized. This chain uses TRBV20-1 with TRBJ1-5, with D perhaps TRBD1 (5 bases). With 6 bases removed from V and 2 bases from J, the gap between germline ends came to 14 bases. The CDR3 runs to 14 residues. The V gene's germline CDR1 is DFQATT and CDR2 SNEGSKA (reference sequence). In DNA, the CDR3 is TGCAGTGCCGAACCAGGGTCAGGCAATCAGCCCCAGCATTTT. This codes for CSAEPGSGNQPQHF.

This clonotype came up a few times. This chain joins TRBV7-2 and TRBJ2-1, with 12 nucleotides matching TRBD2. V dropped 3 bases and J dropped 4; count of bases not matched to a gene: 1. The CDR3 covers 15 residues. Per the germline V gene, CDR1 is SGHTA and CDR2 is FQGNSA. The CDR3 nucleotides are TGTGCCAGCAGCTTGGGACTAGCGGGTTACAATGAGCAGTTCTTC. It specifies CASSLGLAGYNEQFF. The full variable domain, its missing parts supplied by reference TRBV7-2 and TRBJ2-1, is GAGVSQSPSNKVTEKGKDVELRCDPISGHTALYWYRQSLGQGLEFLIYFQGNSAPDKSGLPSDRFSAERTGGSVSTLTIQRTQQEDSAVYLCASSLGLAGYNEQFFGPGTRLTVL.

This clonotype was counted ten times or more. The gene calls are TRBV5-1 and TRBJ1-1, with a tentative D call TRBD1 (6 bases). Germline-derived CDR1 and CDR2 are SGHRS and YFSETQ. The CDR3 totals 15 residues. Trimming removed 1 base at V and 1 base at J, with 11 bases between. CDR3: CASSLLVGGNTEAFF. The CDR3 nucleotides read TGCGCCAGCAGCTTGCTGGTAGGGGGGAACACTGAAGCTTTCTTT.

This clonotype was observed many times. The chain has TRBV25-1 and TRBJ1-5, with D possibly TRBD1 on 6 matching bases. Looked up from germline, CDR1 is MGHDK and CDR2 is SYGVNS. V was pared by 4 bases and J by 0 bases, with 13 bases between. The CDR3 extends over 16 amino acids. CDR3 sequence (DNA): TGTGCCAGCAGTGCGGGACATCTATCTAGCAATCAGCCCCAGCATTTT. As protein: CASSAGHLSSNQPQHF.

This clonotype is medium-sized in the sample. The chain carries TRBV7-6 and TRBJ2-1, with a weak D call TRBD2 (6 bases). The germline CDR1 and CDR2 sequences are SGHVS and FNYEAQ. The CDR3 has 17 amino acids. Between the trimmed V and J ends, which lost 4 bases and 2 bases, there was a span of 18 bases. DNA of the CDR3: TGTGCCAGCAGCTCCGTCCAACTAGCTCTGGCCTACAATGAGCAGTTCTTC. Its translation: CASSSVQLALAYNEQFF.

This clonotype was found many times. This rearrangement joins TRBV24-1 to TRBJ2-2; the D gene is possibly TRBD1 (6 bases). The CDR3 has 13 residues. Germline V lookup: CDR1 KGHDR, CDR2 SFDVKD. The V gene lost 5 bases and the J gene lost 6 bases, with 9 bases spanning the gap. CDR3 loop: CATSVPGAGELFF. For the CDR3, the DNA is TGTGCCACCAGTGTTCCAGGGGCCGGGGAGCTGTTTTTT.

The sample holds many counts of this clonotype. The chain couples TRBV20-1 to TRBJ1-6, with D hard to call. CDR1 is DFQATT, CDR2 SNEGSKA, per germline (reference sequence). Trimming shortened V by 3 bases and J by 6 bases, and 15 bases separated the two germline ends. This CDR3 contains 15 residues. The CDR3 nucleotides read TGCAGTGCTAGGACCAGCCTTTCAAGTAATTCACCCCTCCACTTT. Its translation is CSARTSLSSNSPLHF.

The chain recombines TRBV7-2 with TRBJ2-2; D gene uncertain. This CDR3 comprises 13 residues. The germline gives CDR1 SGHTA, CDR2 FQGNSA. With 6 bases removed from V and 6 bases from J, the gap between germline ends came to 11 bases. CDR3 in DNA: TGTGCCAGCAGATACCCGCCGGCCGGGGAGCTGTTTTTT. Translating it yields CASRYPPAGELFF.

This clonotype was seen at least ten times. The CDR3, as DNA: TGTGCCACCAGCACAAGAACACGGGGTCTAAATGGCTACACCTTC. It is translated as CATSTRTRGLNGYTF. This rearrangement joins TRBV15 to TRBJ1-2; D is undetermined. There are 15 residues in the CDR3. V was trimmed by 4 bases and J by 6 bases, leaving 18 bases between them. From germline, CDR1 is LNHNV and CDR2 YYDKDF (reference sequence).